These 22 T cell receptor beta chains were all obtained from the same sample, sequenced in a study of cytomegalovirus exposure and HLA in healthy donors. The PCR ran on 60 Vbeta and 13 Jbeta primers. Sequencing used immunoSEQ multiplex PCR; TCRdb keeps in-frame clones, though not all of them. The table lists around 200,000 clones, around 86% of them singletons. Sequencing was done on a sample of PBMCs. The receptors derive from a woman aged 50 to 60 in good health and CMV-seropositive.

This chain connects TRBV5-1 to TRBJ2-7, with 10 bases lining up with TRBD2. Germline V gene sequence: CDR1 SGHRS, CDR2 YFSETQ. The CDR3 has 14 amino acids. The V segment lost 5 bases and the J segment 2 bases; nucleotides outside the gene matches: 4. The CDR3 loop is CASSLAGGTYEQYF. The CDR3 DNA reads TGCGCCAGCAGTTTAGCGGGGGGCACCTACGAGCAGTACTTC.

The chain links TRBV6-5 to TRBJ2-2, with D perhaps matching TRBD2 (7 bases). CDR1 is MNHEY and CDR2 is SVGAGI in the germline V gene. This CDR3 region has 15 residues. The V end was cut by 5 bases, the J end by 2 bases, with 12 bases between. The CDR3: CASSRGAPNTGELFF. The CDR3 bases are TGTGCCAGCAGTCGGGGGGCGCCCAACACCGGGGAGCTGTTTTTT.

The chain combines TRBV2 with TRBJ2-2; 8 bases fit TRBD2. This CDR3 is 14 amino acids long. The trim removed 10 bases at V and 1 base at J, leaving 5 bases unmatched. Germline lookup yields CDR1 SNHLY and CDR2 FYNNEI. The DNA of the CDR3 is TGTGCCACGCCACGGGAGGGGAACACCGGGGAGCTGTTTTTT. Translation gives CATPREGNTGELFF.

The chain couples TRBV11-2 to TRBJ1-2; D is undetermined. The germline gives CDR1 SGHAT, CDR2 FQNNGV. The V end was cut by 0 bases, the J end by 7 bases, with 12 bases between. The CDR3 has 14 residues. CDR3 region: CASSLERLSFGYTF. In DNA, the CDR3 is TGTGCCAGCAGCTTAGAGCGACTCAGTTTTGGCTACACCTTC.

V and J are TRBV30 and TRBJ2-7; perhaps TRBD1 as D (5 bases). The CDR3 has 14 amino acids. Trimming pared 2 bases from V and 4 bases from J, leaving 15 bases between. Germline CDR1 is GTSNPN and CDR2 is SVGIG (reference sequence). CDR3 sequence: CAWSRSREGYEQYF. CDR3 nucleotide sequence: TGTGCCTGGAGTAGGTCCAGGGAAGGATACGAGCAGTACTTC.

The gene calls are TRBV19 and TRBJ1-5; perhaps TRBD1 as D (5 bases). CDR3 length: 13 residues. Germline V gene sequence: CDR1 LNHDA, CDR2 SQIVND (reference sequence). Trimming took off 3 bases at V and 9 bases at J, with 12 bases between the two ends. CDR3 nucleotide sequence: TGTGCCAGTAGTATGGGGGAGGGTCGGCCCCAGCATTTT. Protein: CASSMGEGRPQHF. Together with reference TRBV19 and TRBJ1-5, the CDR3 gives the full variable domain: DGGITQSPKYLFRKEGQNVTLSCEQNLNHDAMYWYRQDPGQGLRLIYYSQIVNDFQKGDIAEGYSVSREKKESFPLTVTSAQKNPTAFYLCASSMGEGRPQHFGDGTRLSIL.

This chain links TRBV5-1 with TRBJ1-4; no definite D call. The ends were cut back, 0 bases at V and 1 base at J, with 13 bases in the middle. This CDR3 spans 17 amino acids. Looked up from germline, CDR1 is SGHRS and CDR2 is YFSETQ. CDR3 loop: CASSLEPAAVTNEKLFF. The CDR3 DNA follows: TGCGCCAGCAGCTTGGAGCCAGCGGCGGTAACTAATGAAAAACTGTTTTTT.

This rearrangement joins TRBV4-1 to TRBJ2-3; TRBD2 agrees at 7 bases. With 4 bases clipped from V and 2 bases from J, the junction kept 3 bases outside the gene matches. The CDR3 covers 14 residues. Germline loops: CDR1 MGHRA, CDR2 YSYEKL. The CDR3 nucleotides are TGCGCCAGCAGCCGGGACTACAACACAGATACGCAGTATTTT. It translates to CASSRDYNTDTQYF.

This clone was found once. The chain recombines TRBV5-1 with TRBJ2-7; 14 bases fit TRBD2. V dropped 3 bases and J dropped 0; count of bases not matched to a gene: 2. Germline V gene sequence: CDR1 SGHRS, CDR2 YFSETQ. This CDR3 has 16 residues. CDR3 region: CASSSGTSGGSYEQYF. The CDR3 DNA reads as TGCGCCAGCAGCTCCGGGACTAGCGGGGGCTCCTACGAGCAGTACTTC. The whole variable domain, filled in from reference TRBV5-1 and TRBJ2-7, reads KAGVTQTPRYLIKTRGQQVTLSCSPISGHRSVSWYQQTPGQGLQFLFEYFSETQRNKGNFPGRFSGRQFSNSRSEMNVSTLELGDSALYLCASSSGTSGGSYEQYFGPGTRLTVT.

The V and J genes are TRBV5-1 and TRBJ2-3; a weak D match, TRBD1 (5 bases). Germline-derived CDR1 and CDR2 are SGHRS and YFSETQ. The CDR3 runs 15 residues. Trimming took off 4 bases at V and 0 bases at J, with 12 bases between the two ends. The CDR3 DNA follows: TGCGCCAGCAGCAACGACAGCCCTAGCACAGATACGCAGTATTTT. Protein product: CASSNDSPSTDTQYF.

This clone was seen only once. The chain recombines TRBV10-3 with TRBJ2-5, with D possibly TRBD1 on 6 matching bases. Trimming cost V 9 bases and J 5 bases, with 10 bases left between them. The germline CDR1 and CDR2 sequences are ENHRY and SYGVKD. The CDR3 extends over 11 amino acids. CDR3 in amino acids: CAILRGETQYF. In DNA form, the CDR3 reads TGTGCCATACTGAGGGGGGAGACCCAGTACTTC.

This chain links TRBV6-5 with TRBJ2-2; 8 bases agree with TRBD1. This CDR3 contains 15 residues. Trimming at V came to 6 bases and at J to 1 base, leaving 4 bases not matched to a gene. Per germline, CDR1 MNHEY and CDR2 SVGAGI. This CDR3 is CASRLDRGNTGELFF. The CDR3 DNA reads TGTGCCAGCAGACTCGACAGGGGGAACACCGGGGAGCTGTTTTTT.

Concerning this clone itself: The missing conserved phenylalanine or tryptophan at the end of this CDR3 makes a read error likely. No DNA is shown, since the ends of the CDR3 on it are uncertain; the CDR3 is the one TCRdb lists. The rearrangement joins TRBV28 to TRBJ1-2. Germline-derived CDR1 and CDR2 are MDHEN and SYDVKM. The CDR3 is 10 amino acids in total, end residues counted. The CDR3 sequence: CASTPNGSSD.

The gene calls are TRBV5-1 and TRBJ2-1, with 7 bases that match TRBD1. V dropped 0 bases and J dropped 4; count of bases not matched to a gene: 7. The CDR3 covers 16 residues. Germline-derived CDR1 and CDR2 are SGHRS and YFSETQ. This chain's CDR3 is CASSLEGQRSYNEQFF. Written as DNA, the CDR3 is TGCGCCAGCAGCTTGGAGGGACAGCGATCTTACAATGAGCAGTTCTTC.

This clone was seen more than once but under ten times. The chain links TRBV5-4 to TRBJ2-7, with 8 positions matching TRBD1. CDR1 is SGHNT and CDR2 is YYREEE in the germline V gene (reference sequence). This CDR3 comprises 15 residues. With 4 bases clipped from V and 2 bases from J, the junction kept 8 bases outside the gene matches. The CDR3 spells CASSLPQGATYEQYF. The CDR3 coding sequence is TGTGCCAGCAGCCTCCCTCAGGGGGCCACCTACGAGCAGTACTTC. The full variable domain, with the rest looked up from reference TRBV5-4 and TRBJ2-7, is ETGVTQSPTHLIKTRGQQVTLRCSSQSGHNTVSWYQQALGQGPQFIFQYYREEENGRGNFPPRFSGLQFPNYSSELNVNALELDDSALYLCASSLPQGATYEQYFGPGTRLTVT.

V is TRBV5-1 and J is TRBJ2-5, with 7 bases identical to TRBD2. Germline V lookup: CDR1 SGHRS, CDR2 YFSETQ. Trimming at V came to 2 bases and at J to 5 bases, leaving 0 bases not matched to a gene. The length of the CDR3 is 12 residues. As DNA, the CDR3 is TGCGCCAGCAGCTTCGGGGGGGAGACCCAGTACTTC. It encodes CASSFGGETQYF.

The chain employs TRBV5-1 and TRBJ2-5; D perhaps matches TRBD1 (6 bases). Between the trimmed V and J ends, which lost 2 bases and 4 bases, there was a span of 12 bases. CDR1 is SGHRS, CDR2 YFSETQ, per germline. CDR3 length equals 14 residues. CDR3 sequence: CASSLTGFSETQYF. The CDR3 DNA is TGCGCCAGCAGCTTAACAGGGTTTTCAGAGACCCAGTACTTC.

The sample holds a few counts of this clone. The chain uses TRBV9 and TRBJ2-5; D gene ambiguous. This CDR3 contains 13 residues. Germline V CDR1 and CDR2: SGDLS, YYNGEE. Trimming left V 0 bases short and J 2 bases short, with 5 bases between. Written as DNA, the CDR3 is TGTGCCAGCAGCGTAGGGCAGCAAGAGACCCAGTACTTC. Protein product: CASSVGQQETQYF. Supplemented by reference TRBV9 and TRBJ2-5, the full variable domain reads DSGVTQTPKHLITATGQRVTLRCSPRSGDLSVYWYQQSLDQGLQFLIQYYNGEERAKGNILERFSAQQFPDLHSELNLSSLELGDSALYFCASSVGQQETQYFGPGTRLLVL.

This clone has a single count. J is TRBJ2-7 and V is TRBV5-1, with TRBD1 identical over 10 bases. Trimming cost V 0 bases and J 6 bases; bases outside gene matches: 12. Germline assignment: CDR1 SGHRS and CDR2 YFSETQ. The CDR3 contains 17 residues. DNA for the CDR3: TGCGCCAGCAGCTTGGGGACAGGGGGAAGCGTTCAGGGCGAGCAGTACTTC. Residues: CASSLGTGGSVQGEQYF.

V and J are TRBV7-3 and TRBJ1-1, with TRBD1 matching 8 bases. CDR1 and CDR2 (germline): SGHTA, FQGTGA. The V segment lost 3 bases and the J segment 3 bases; nucleotides outside the gene matches: 3. The CDR3 runs 14 residues. Here the CDR3 reads CASSLTGEDTEAFF. For the CDR3, the DNA is TGTGCCAGCAGCTTGACAGGGGAAGACACTGAAGCTTTCTTT.

In this sample, this clone turned up once. This rearrangement joins TRBV5-1 to TRBJ1-1; D perhaps matches TRBD1 (5 bases). The CDR3 runs to 15 residues. Germline V CDR1 and CDR2: SGHRS, YFSETQ. Deletions cut 0 bases from V and 2 bases from J, with 11 bases between. The CDR3 reads CASSLVGGSNTEAFF. The CDR3 DNA reads TGCGCCAGCAGCTTGGTGGGGGGGTCCAACACTGAAGCTTTCTTT.

This chain connects TRBV2 to TRBJ2-1; D might be TRBD2 (5 bases). V was pared by 3 bases and J by 0 bases, with 12 bases between. Looked up from germline, CDR1 is SNHLY and CDR2 is FYNNEI. There are 16 residues in the CDR3. In nucleotides, the CDR3 is TGTGCCAGCAGTGAGCGCGGGTCCAGCTCCTACAATGAGCAGTTCTTC. It codes for CASSERGSSSYNEQFF.